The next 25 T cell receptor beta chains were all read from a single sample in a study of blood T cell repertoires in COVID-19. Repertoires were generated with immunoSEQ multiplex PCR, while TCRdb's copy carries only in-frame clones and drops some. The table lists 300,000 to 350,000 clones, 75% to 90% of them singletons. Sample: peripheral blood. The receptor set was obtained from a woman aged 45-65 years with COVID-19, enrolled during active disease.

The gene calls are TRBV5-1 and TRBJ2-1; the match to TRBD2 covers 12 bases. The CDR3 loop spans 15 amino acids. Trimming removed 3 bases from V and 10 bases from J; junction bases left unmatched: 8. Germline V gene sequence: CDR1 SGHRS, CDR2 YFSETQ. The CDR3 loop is CASSSQTSGSGEQFF. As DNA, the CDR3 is TGCGCCAGCAGCTCCCAGACTAGCGGGAGTGGGGAGCAGTTCTTC.

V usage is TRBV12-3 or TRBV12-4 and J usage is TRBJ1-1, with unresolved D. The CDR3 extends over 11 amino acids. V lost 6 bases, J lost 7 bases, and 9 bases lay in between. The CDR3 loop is CASSKYSEAFF. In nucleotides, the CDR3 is TGTGCCAGCAGCAAATACAGTGAAGCTTTCTTT.

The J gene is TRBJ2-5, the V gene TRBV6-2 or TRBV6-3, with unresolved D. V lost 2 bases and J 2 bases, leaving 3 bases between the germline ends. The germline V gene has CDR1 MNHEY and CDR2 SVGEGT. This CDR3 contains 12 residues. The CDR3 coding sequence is TGTGCCAGCAGTTACCTTCAAGAGACCCAGTACTTC. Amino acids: CASSYLQETQYF.

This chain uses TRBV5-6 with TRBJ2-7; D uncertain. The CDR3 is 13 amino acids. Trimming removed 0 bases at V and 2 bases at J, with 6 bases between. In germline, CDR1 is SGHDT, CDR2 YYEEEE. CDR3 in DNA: TGTGCCAGCAGCTTGGACTCCCCCTACGAGCAGTACTTC. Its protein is CASSLDSPYEQYF.

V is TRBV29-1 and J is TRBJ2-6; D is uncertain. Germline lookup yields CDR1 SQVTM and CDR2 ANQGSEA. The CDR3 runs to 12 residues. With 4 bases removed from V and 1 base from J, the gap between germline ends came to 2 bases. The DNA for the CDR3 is TGCAGCGTTGCTTCTGGGGCCAACGTCCTGACTTTC. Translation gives CSVASGANVLTF.

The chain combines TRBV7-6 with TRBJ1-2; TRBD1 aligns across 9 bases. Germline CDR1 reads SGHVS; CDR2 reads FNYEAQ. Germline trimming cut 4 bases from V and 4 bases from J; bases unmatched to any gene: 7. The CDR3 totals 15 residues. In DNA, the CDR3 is TGTGCCAGCAGCTCGACAGGGGGTCTGAGCTATGGCTACACCTTC. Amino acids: CASSSTGGLSYGYTF.

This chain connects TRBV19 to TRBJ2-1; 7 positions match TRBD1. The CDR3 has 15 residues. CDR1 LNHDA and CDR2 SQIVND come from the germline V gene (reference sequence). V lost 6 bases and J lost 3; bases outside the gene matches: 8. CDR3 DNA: TGTGCCAGTAGCCTTGCTAGGACAGGCTACAATGAGCAGTTCTTC. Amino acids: CASSLARTGYNEQFF.

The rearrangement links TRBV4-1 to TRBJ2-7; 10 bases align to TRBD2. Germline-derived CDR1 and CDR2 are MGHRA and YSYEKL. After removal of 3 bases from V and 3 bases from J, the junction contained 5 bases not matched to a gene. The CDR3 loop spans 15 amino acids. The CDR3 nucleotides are TGCGCCAGCAGCCACCCTAGCGGGAGTATCTACGAGCAGTACTTC. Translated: CASSHPSGSIYEQYF.

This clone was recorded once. The CDR3 protein is CASSLGVSGEEAFF. CDR3 bases: TGTGCCAGCAGCTTAGGAGTCAGCGGCGAGGAAGCTTTCTTT. The chain carries TRBV11-3 and TRBJ1-1; unclear D gene. Trimming took 1 base from V and 8 from J, leaving 14 bases between them. Per germline, CDR1 SGHNT and CDR2 YENEEA. CDR3 length: 14 residues.

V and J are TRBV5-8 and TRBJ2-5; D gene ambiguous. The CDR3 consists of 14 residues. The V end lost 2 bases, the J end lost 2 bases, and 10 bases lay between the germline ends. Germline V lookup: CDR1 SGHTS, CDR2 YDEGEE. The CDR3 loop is CASSFTQTQETQYF. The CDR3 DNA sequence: TGTGCCAGCAGCTTTACTCAGACACAAGAGACCCAGTACTTC.

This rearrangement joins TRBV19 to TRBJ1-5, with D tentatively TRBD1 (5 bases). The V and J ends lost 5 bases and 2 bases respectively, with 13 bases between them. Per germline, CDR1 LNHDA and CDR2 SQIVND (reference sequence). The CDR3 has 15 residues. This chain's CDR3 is CASSWGRERNQPQHF. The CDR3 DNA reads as TGTGCCAGTAGTTGGGGGAGGGAGCGCAATCAGCCCCAGCATTTT.

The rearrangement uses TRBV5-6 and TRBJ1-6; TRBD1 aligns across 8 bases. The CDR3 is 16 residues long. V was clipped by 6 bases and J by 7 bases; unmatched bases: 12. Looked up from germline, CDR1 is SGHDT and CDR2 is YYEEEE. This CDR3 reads CASTQLTGQENSPLHF. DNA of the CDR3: TGTGCCAGCACCCAATTAACGGGACAGGAAAATTCACCCCTCCACTTT.

For the CDR3, the DNA is TGCAGCGTTGAGGGAGGGAGAGTAATTAATGAGCAGTTCTTC. As protein: CSVEGGRVINEQFF. The chain carries TRBV29-1 and TRBJ2-1; 7 bases are a match to TRBD2. V lost 3 bases and J lost 7; bases outside the gene matches: 9. The CDR3 is 14 residues long. The germline gives CDR1 SQVTM, CDR2 ANQGSEA.

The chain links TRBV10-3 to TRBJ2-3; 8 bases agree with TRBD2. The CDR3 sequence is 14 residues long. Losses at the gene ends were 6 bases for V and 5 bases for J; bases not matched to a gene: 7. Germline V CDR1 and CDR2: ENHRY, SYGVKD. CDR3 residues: CAISSGGPVDTQYF. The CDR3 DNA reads TGTGCCATCAGCTCGGGAGGGCCAGTAGATACGCAGTATTTT.

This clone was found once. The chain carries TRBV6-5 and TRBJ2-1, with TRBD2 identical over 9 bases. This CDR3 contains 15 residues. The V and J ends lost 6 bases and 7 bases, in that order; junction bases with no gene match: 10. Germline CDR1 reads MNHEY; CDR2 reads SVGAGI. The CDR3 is CASSLKSGGWNEQFF. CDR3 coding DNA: TGTGCCAGCAGCCTTAAGAGCGGGGGGTGGAATGAGCAGTTCTTC.

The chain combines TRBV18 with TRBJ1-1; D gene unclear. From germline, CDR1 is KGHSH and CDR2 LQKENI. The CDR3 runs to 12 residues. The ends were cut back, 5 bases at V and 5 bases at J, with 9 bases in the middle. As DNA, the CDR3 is TGTGCCAGCTCAGAGGTTGGGACTGAAGCTTTCTTT. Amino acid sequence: CASSEVGTEAFF.

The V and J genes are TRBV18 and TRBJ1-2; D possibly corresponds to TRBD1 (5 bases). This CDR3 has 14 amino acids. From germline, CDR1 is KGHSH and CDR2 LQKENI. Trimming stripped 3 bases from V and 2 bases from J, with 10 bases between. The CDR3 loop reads CASSPWTSNYGYTF. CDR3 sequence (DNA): TGTGCCAGCTCACCCTGGACATCGAACTATGGCTACACCTTC.

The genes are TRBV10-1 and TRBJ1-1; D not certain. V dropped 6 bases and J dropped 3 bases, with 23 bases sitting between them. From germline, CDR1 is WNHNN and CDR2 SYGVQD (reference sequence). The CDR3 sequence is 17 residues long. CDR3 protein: CASREDGFEKEDTEAFF. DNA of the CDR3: TGCGCCAGCAGGGAAGACGGGTTCGAGAAGGAGGACACTGAAGCTTTCTTT.

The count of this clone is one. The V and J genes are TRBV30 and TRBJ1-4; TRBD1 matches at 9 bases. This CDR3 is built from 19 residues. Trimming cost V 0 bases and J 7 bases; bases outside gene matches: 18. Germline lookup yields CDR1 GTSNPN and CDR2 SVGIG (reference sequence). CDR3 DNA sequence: TGTGCCTGGAGTGTACAAAGACTGACAGGGACAGGGAAAAGTGAAAAACTGTTTTTT. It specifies CAWSVQRLTGTGKSEKLFF.

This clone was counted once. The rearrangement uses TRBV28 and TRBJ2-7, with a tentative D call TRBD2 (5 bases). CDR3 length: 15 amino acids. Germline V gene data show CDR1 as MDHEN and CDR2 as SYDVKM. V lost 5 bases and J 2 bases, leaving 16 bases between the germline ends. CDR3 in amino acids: CASSGSQRPAYEQYF. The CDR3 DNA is TGTGCCAGCAGTGGGTCGCAGCGGCCCGCCTACGAGCAGTACTTC.

CDR3 sequence: CASSRWTGDRNTEAFF. CDR3 sequence (DNA): TGTGCCAGTAGTAGGTGGACAGGGGACCGCAACACTGAAGCTTTCTTT. The J gene is TRBJ1-1, the V gene TRBV19; 9 bases are shared with TRBD1. V dropped 4 bases and J dropped 2; count of bases not matched to a gene: 8. This CDR3 comprises 16 residues. Germline V gene data show CDR1 as LNHDA and CDR2 as SQIVND (reference sequence).

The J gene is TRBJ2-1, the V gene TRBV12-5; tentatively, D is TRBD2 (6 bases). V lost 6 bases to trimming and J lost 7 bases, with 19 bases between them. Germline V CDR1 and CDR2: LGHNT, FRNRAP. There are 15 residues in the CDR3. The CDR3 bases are TGTGCTAGTGGCCCTGGGACTGGGGGGTATAATGAGCAGTTCTTC. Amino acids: CASGPGTGGYNEQFF.

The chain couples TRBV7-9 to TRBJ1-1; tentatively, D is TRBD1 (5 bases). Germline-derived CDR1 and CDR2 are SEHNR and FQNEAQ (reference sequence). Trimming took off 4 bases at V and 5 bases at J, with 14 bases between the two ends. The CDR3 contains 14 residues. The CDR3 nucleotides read TGTGCCAGCAGCTCCATCAGGGCTAGGACTGAAGCTTTCTTT. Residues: CASSSIRARTEAFF.

The CDR3 nucleotides read TGTGCCAGCAGCGCCCGTGATGGTTGGACTAGCGGCTTCACAGATACGCAGTATTTT. It specifies CASSARDGWTSGFTDTQYF. The chain employs TRBV9 and TRBJ2-3; 10 bases are shared with TRBD2. The CDR3 has 19 amino acids. The junction had 15 bases not matched to a gene; V was cut back by 3 bases and J by 2 bases. Germline loops: CDR1 SGDLS, CDR2 YYNGEE.

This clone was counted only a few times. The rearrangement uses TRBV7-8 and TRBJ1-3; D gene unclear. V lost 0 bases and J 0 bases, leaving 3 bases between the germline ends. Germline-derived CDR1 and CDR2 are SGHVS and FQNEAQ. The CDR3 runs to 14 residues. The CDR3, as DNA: TGTGCCAGCAGCTTAGCCATCTCTGGAAACACCATATATTTT. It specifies CASSLAISGNTIYF.